This T cell receptor (beta chain) stems from a study of blood T cell repertoires in COVID-19. Produced via immunoSEQ multiplex PCR; TCRdb's table is partial and in-frame only. The profile shows approximately 230,000 clones, roughly 90% of them singletons. The germline V and J ends were trimmed by 4 bases and 6 bases, with 8 bases remaining between them. From germline, CDR1 is SGHTA and CDR2 FQGNSA. This CDR3 has 12 residues. This receptor was taken from a man in his thirties or forties who had recovered from COVID-19. The sample taken for sequencing was peripheral blood. The V gene is TRBV7-2, the J gene TRBJ2-3; D is unresolved. The CDR3 region is CASSSYRDTQYF. The CDR3 DNA is TGTGCCAGCAGCTCCTACCGCGATACGCAGTATTTT.